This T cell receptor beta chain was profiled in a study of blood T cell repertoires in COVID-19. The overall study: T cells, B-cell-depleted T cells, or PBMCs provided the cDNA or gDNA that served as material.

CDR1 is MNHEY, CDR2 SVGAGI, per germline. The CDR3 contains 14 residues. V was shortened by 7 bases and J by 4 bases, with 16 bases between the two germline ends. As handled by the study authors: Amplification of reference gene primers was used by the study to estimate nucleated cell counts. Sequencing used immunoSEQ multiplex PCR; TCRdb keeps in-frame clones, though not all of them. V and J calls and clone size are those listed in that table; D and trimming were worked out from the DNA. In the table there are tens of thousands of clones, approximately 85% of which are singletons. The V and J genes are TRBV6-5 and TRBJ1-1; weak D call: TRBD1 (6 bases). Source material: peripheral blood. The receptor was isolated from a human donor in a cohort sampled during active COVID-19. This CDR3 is CASTPGGGGTEAFF. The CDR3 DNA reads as TGTGCCAGCACTCCTGGGGGAGGGGGCACTGAAGCTTTCTTT.